This T cell receptor (beta chain) was sequenced in a study of blood T cells in healthy people across ages. As concerns this clonotype: A read error may produce the germline difference seen at one junction end.

This CDR3 region has 14 residues. Then a second PCR, running roughly 7 to 11 cycles, was carried out with a sample-barcoded 5' primer and a J-beta primer mix. In TCRdb, the 5' RACE reads were re-called with MiXCR into one record per CDR3 protein. The table includes 850,000 or so distinct CDR3 sequences, under 30% detected once. The sample was blood. This clonotype was sampled from a woman older than 75 in good health. This rearrangement joins TRBV12-3 or TRBV12-4 to TRBJ1-4, with D unclear. The CDR3 loop is CASSLKGINKKLFF. For the CDR3, the DNA is TGTGCCAGCAGTTTAAAGGGAATTAATAAAAAACTGTTTTTT.